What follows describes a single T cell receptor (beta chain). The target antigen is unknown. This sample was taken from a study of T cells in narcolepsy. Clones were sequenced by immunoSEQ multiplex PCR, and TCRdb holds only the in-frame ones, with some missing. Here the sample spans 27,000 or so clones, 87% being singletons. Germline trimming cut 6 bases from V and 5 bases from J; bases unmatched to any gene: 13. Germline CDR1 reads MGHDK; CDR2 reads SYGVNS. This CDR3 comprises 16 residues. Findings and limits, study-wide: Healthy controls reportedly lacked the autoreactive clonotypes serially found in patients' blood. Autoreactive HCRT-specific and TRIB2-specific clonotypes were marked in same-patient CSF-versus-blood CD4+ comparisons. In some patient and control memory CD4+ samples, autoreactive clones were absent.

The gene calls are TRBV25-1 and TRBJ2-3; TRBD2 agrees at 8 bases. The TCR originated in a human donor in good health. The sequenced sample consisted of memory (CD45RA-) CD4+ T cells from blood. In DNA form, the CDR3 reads TGTGCCAGCAGCCCGCTGAGCGGGAGTAGGGGAGATACGCAGTATTTT. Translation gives CASSPLSGSRGDTQYF. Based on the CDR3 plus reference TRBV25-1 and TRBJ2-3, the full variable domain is EADIYQTPRYLVIGTGKKITLECSQTMGHDKMYWYQQDPGMELHLIHYSYGVNSTEKGDLSSESTVSRIRTEHFPLTLESARPSHTSQYLCASSPLSGSRGDTQYFGPGTRLTVL.